The 32 T cell receptor beta chains in this list originate from one sample, sequenced in a study of molecular identifiers for immune sequencing clone quantification. TCRdb recomputed calls from the PCR reads with MiXCR, one row per CDR3 protein. The sample contains a few hundred thousand distinct CDR3 sequences, under 25% of which appear only once. Sequences were obtained from naive CD8+ T cells from blood, with Jurkat cell RNA spiked in. Subset reported: FACS-sorted CD8+CD4-CCR7+CD45RA+ naive T cells. The receptor set was obtained from a human donor in good health. Some libraries in this study had Jurkat cell RNA spiked in.

This clonotype was picked up a small number of times. This rearrangement joins TRBV4-3 to TRBJ2-7, with 7 bases lining up with TRBD2. The trim removed 1 base at V and 3 bases at J, leaving 9 bases unmatched. CDR1 is LGHNA and CDR2 is YSLEER in the germline V gene. The CDR3 has 16 amino acids. The CDR3: CASSQVGLSSGYEQYF. CDR3 in DNA: TGCGCCAGCAGCCAAGTCGGGTTGTCTAGCGGCTACGAGCAGTACTTC.

This clonotype was found a few times. This chain connects TRBV19 to TRBJ2-7; D unclear. CDR3 size: 14 residues. Trimming removed 0 bases at V and 3 bases at J, with 9 bases between. In germline, CDR1 is LNHDA, CDR2 SQIVND (reference sequence). The CDR3, as DNA: TGTGCCAGTAGTATAGAGGGCAGCAACTACGAGCAGTACTTC. It encodes CASSIEGSNYEQYF. The complete variable domain, with remaining parts taken from reference TRBV19 and TRBJ2-7, reads DGGITQSPKYLFRKEGQNVTLSCEQNLNHDAMYWYRQDPGQGLRLIYYSQIVNDFQKGDIAEGYSVSREKKESFPLTVTSAQKNPTAFYLCASSIEGSNYEQYFGPGTRLTVT.

This clonotype turned up a few times. The rearrangement joins TRBV6-2 or TRBV6-3 to TRBJ2-4; 10 bases align to TRBD2. CDR1 and CDR2 (germline): MNHEY, SVGEGT. J gave up 2 bases and V 5 bases, and 9 bases lay outside the gene matches. This CDR3 contains 17 residues. The CDR3, as DNA: TGTGCCAGCAGTCCTTGGACTAGCGGTAGTTCCAAAAACATTCAGTACTTC. Protein sequence: CASSPWTSGSSKNIQYF.

This clonotype was recorded many times. V usage is TRBV5-1 and J usage is TRBJ2-7; D is undetermined. The CDR3 consists of 14 residues. Germline CDR1 SGHRS, CDR2 YFSETQ. Trimming took off 0 bases at V and 2 bases at J, with 9 bases between the two ends. The CDR3 DNA reads as TGCGCCAGCAGCTTGGAGAACAGTCCCTACGAGCAGTACTTC. Translating gives CASSLENSPYEQYF.

There are a few counts of this clonotype. The gene calls are TRBV19 and TRBJ2-4; maybe TRBD1 (5 bases). This CDR3 is built from 14 residues. Per germline, CDR1 LNHDA and CDR2 SQIVND (reference sequence). The V end was cut by 3 bases, the J end by 7 bases, with 13 bases between. The CDR3 spells CASSIFSGFNIQYF. DNA for the CDR3: TGTGCCAGTAGTATTTTTTCAGGGTTTAACATTCAGTACTTC.

This chain connects TRBV19 to TRBJ2-7, with D possibly TRBD2 on 5 matching bases. Germline loops: CDR1 LNHDA, CDR2 SQIVND (reference sequence). Trimming stripped 3 bases from V and 6 bases from J, with 12 bases between. The CDR3 consists of 13 residues. CDR3 DNA sequence: TGTGCCAGTAGTATCCCCAGCGGAGCCGAGCAGTACTTC. Amino acid sequence: CASSIPSGAEQYF. The complete variable domain, with remaining parts taken from reference TRBV19 and TRBJ2-7, reads DGGITQSPKYLFRKEGQNVTLSCEQNLNHDAMYWYRQDPGQGLRLIYYSQIVNDFQKGDIAEGYSVSREKKESFPLTVTSAQKNPTAFYLCASSIPSGAEQYFGPGTRLTVT.

Note on this clonotype: Being one base from a much bigger clone, this may be a read error. The rearrangement links TRBV19 to TRBJ1-1; perhaps TRBD1 as D (5 bases). Germline V gives CDR1 LNHDA, CDR2 SQIVND (reference sequence). CDR3 size: 12 residues. The CDR3 DNA sequence: TGTCCCAGTACCCAGGGTAACACTGAAGCTTTCTTT. Amino acid sequence: CPSTQGNTEAFF. The variable domain in full, with the rest retrieved from reference TRBV19 and TRBJ1-1, is DGGITQSPKYLFRKEGQNVTLSCEQNLNHDAMYWYRQDPGQGLRLIYYSQIVNDFQKGDIAEGYSVSREKKESFPLTVTSAQKNPTAFYLCPSTQGNTEAFFGQGTRLTVV.

A note on this clonotype: Being one base from a much bigger clone, this may be a read error. This CDR3 fails to terminate in the conserved phenylalanine or tryptophan, so it likely reflects a read error. In nucleotides, the CDR3 is TGTGCCACCGGACAGGGGGTCGACAATGAGCAGTTCCTC. This gives the protein CATGQGVDNEQFL. The chain links TRBV5-6 to TRBJ2-1; 10 bases match TRBD1. The CDR3 has 13 amino acids. The junction had 5 bases not matched to a gene; V was cut back by 9 bases and J by 5 bases. Looked up from germline, CDR1 is SGHDT and CDR2 is YYEEEE.

With regard to this clonotype: One end of the junction does not line up with germline, which may come from a read error. The chain joins TRBV20-1 to TRBJ2-7, with D uncertain. Germline V gene data show CDR1 as DFQATT and CDR2 as SNEGSKA (reference sequence). The CDR3 has 11 amino acids. CDR3 loop: CSAREGFEQNF. The CDR3 nucleotides read TGCAGTGCTAGGGAAGGGTTCGAGCAGAACTTC.

V and J are TRBV7-6 and TRBJ2-7; D is perhaps TRBD2 (6 bases). Trimming took off 5 bases at V and 0 bases at J, with 17 bases between the two ends. The V gene's germline CDR1 is SGHVS and CDR2 FNYEAQ. The CDR3 is made up of 16 amino acids. Here the CDR3 DNA reads TGTGCCAGCAGCCCAGGCGGGGTTCTCAGCTCCTACGAGCAGTACTTC. As protein: CASSPGGVLSSYEQYF.

The gene calls are TRBV30 and TRBJ2-3; 10 bases are shared with TRBD1. The V and J ends lost 3 bases and 0 bases, in that order; junction bases with no gene match: 3. CDR3 length: 15 residues. Germline V gene sequence: CDR1 GTSNPN, CDR2 SVGIG (reference sequence). CDR3 nucleotide sequence: TGTGCCTGGAGACCGGGACAGGGGAGCACAGATACGCAGTATTTT. This sequence encodes CAWRPGQGSTDTQYF.

This clonotype was observed at least ten times. The V gene is TRBV27, the J gene TRBJ2-1, with 8 positions matching TRBD1. The CDR3 runs 13 residues. In germline, CDR1 is MNHEY, CDR2 SMNVEV (reference sequence). V was pared by 6 bases and J by 8 bases, with 6 bases of the junction left unmatched. CDR3 in amino acids: CASRVTGVDEQFF. The CDR3, as DNA: TGTGCCAGCAGGGTGACAGGGGTCGATGAGCAGTTCTTC.

At least ten counts were recorded for this clonotype. The chain couples TRBV12-3 or TRBV12-4 to TRBJ2-5, with no clear D. V was shortened by 3 bases and J by 5 bases, with 7 bases between the two germline ends. This CDR3 spans 12 amino acids. The CDR3 DNA reads TGTGCCAGCAGTTTTTACCCGGAGACCCAGTACTTC. It encodes CASSFYPETQYF.

This clonotype turned up a few times. V and J are TRBV4-1 and TRBJ2-3, with D possibly being TRBD1 or TRBD2 (5 bases each). Trimming stripped 1 base from V and 8 bases from J, with 13 bases between. The CDR3 covers 14 residues. Germline V gene lookup returns CDR1 MGHRA and CDR2 YSYEKL. The CDR3 is CASSQGGGGGTQYF. The CDR3 bases are TGCGCCAGCAGCCAAGGGGGCGGCGGAGGTACGCAGTATTTT.

This clonotype was seen a handful of times. The chain joins TRBV19 to TRBJ2-1, with TRBD2 matching 11 bases. Germline CDR1 reads LNHDA; CDR2 reads SQIVND (reference sequence). The CDR3 contains 14 residues. Germline trimming cut 3 bases from V and 6 bases from J; bases unmatched to any gene: 1. CDR3 bases: TGTGCCAGTAGTATCACTAGCGGGAGCAATGAGCAGTTCTTC. This sequence encodes CASSITSGSNEQFF.

This chain connects TRBV19 to TRBJ2-2; perhaps D is TRBD1 or TRBD2 (6 bases each). Germline V gene lookup returns CDR1 LNHDA and CDR2 SQIVND (reference sequence). V was shortened by 3 bases and J by 6 bases, with 14 bases between the two germline ends. The CDR3 sequence is 15 residues long. The DNA for the CDR3 is TGTGCCAGTAGTATCGGGCCTCGGGGGCCCGGGGAGCTGTTTTTT. This sequence encodes CASSIGPRGPGELFF.

A remark on this clonotype: The germline gene is not matched at one end of the junction; a read error may be the cause. The chain is built from TRBV4-3 and TRBJ2-3; 8 bases are shared with TRBD2. Germline V gene sequence: CDR1 LGHNA, CDR2 YSLEER. The CDR3 runs to 15 residues. In DNA, the CDR3 is TGCGCCCGCAGCCAAGCGGGAGAGTCCACAGATACGCAGTATTTT. It codes for CARSQAGESTDTQYF.

This clonotype was counted ten times or more. The CDR3: CASSMYRGADTGELFF. The CDR3 nucleotides read TGTGCCAGCAGTATGTACAGGGGGGCGGACACCGGGGAGCTGTTTTTT. The rearrangement uses TRBV6-1 and TRBJ2-2, with 8 bases aligning to TRBD1. Germline trimming cut 5 bases from V and 3 bases from J; bases unmatched to any gene: 8. Germline V gives CDR1 MNHNS, CDR2 SASEGT. The CDR3 loop spans 16 amino acids.

This clonotype was detected ten times or more. The J gene is TRBJ2-3, the V gene TRBV7-3, with D maybe TRBD2 (5 bases). This CDR3 region has 15 residues. The V gene's germline CDR1 is SGHTA and CDR2 FQGTGA. V lost 4 bases to trimming and J lost 4 bases, with 15 bases between them. The CDR3 spells CASSSLPGSPDTQYF. In DNA, the CDR3 is TGTGCCAGCAGCTCCCTGCCGGGATCCCCAGATACGCAGTATTTT.

This clonotype was observed a handful of times. V is TRBV6-2 or TRBV6-3 and J is TRBJ1-5, with D tentatively TRBD1 (6 bases). Per the germline V gene, CDR1 is MNHEY and CDR2 is SVGEGT. The CDR3 spans 14 residues. V dropped 5 bases and J dropped 3 bases, with 11 bases sitting between them. CDR3 residues: CASSNAGVNQPQHF. CDR3 sequence (DNA): TGTGCCAGCAGTAATGCAGGGGTCAATCAGCCCCAGCATTTT.

Remarks on this clonotype: A much larger clone is a single base away; this may be a read error. The chain links TRBV28 to TRBJ2-7; a weak D match, TRBD2 (6 bases). The germline gives CDR1 MDHEN, CDR2 SYDVKM. The CDR3 sequence is 16 residues long. Here the CDR3 DNA reads TGTGCCAGCAGTCTACCCGACGGGACTCAACTGGGAGAGCGGTACTTC. Protein sequence: CASSLPDGTQLGERYF.

This clonotype was counted ten times or more. The chain employs TRBV5-5 and TRBJ2-7; TRBD2 might be the D (6 bases). V lost 0 bases and J lost 6, with 10 bases in between. The germline V gene has CDR1 SGHKS and CDR2 YYEKEE (reference sequence). The CDR3 consists of 13 residues. The CDR3 DNA follows: TGTGCCAGCAGCTTGGTACTAGCCAGCGAGCAGTACTTC. This translates into CASSLVLASEQYF.

This rearrangement joins TRBV27 to TRBJ2-7, with D tentatively TRBD2 (6 bases). Trimming stripped 10 bases from V and 9 bases from J, with 25 bases between. The CDR3 is 14 residues long. The germline gives CDR1 MNHEY, CDR2 SMNVEV (reference sequence). The CDR3: CATRGTDYPLGQYF. CDR3 bases: TGTGCCACCCGGGGAACGGACTACCCATTGGGGCAGTACTTC.

The chain combines TRBV6-1 with TRBJ1-1; D is unresolved. The germline V gene encodes CDR1 MNHNS and CDR2 SASEGT. Trimming took 7 bases from V and 7 from J, leaving 16 bases between them. This CDR3 has 13 residues. The CDR3 reads CASTPGSHGEAFF. CDR3 coding DNA: TGTGCCAGCACCCCGGGAAGCCATGGTGAAGCTTTCTTT.

This clonotype was detected many times. The J gene is TRBJ2-7, the V gene TRBV5-6; 8 bases fit TRBD2. V was clipped by 1 base and J by 2 bases; unmatched bases: 2. Per the germline V gene, CDR1 is SGHDT and CDR2 is YYEEEE. The CDR3 runs 14 residues. The DNA for the CDR3 is TGTGCCAGCAGCTTGAGGCGGGAGGCCTACGAGCAGTACTTC. As protein: CASSLRREAYEQYF.

J is TRBJ2-3 and V is TRBV3-1; 11 bases are shared with TRBD2. V lost 1 base, J lost 2 bases, and 14 bases stayed unmatched. In germline, CDR1 is LGHDT, CDR2 YNNKEL (reference sequence). The CDR3 contains 20 residues. The CDR3 nucleotides are TGTGCCAGCAGCCAAGTATCCACTAGCGGGGGTGGTCCCCACACAGATACGCAGTATTTT. Its protein product is CASSQVSTSGGGPHTDTQYF.

With respect to this clonotype: A much larger clone differs from this one at a single base, so this may be a read error. CDR3 region: CASSMGRGAYEQYF. The CDR3 nucleotides read TGTGCCAGCAGTATGGGGAGAGGGGCCTACGAGCAGTACTTC. The gene calls are TRBV7-9 and TRBJ2-7; D may be TRBD1 or TRBD2 (5 bases each). The CDR3 sequence is 14 residues long. Trimming left V 6 bases short and J 2 bases short, with 14 bases between. Germline V CDR1 and CDR2: SEHNR, FQNEAQ (reference sequence).

This clonotype was seen a few times. CDR3 protein: CASSQDETGRGSLEQYF. CDR3 nucleotides: TGCGCCAGCAGCCAAGATGAAACAGGGAGGGGTTCTCTCGAGCAGTACTTC. J is TRBJ2-7 and V is TRBV4-3; the D gene is possibly TRBD2 (7 bases). The CDR3 length is 17 residues. Germline V CDR1 and CDR2: LGHNA, YSLEER. The V end was cut by 0 bases, the J end by 6 bases, with 21 bases between.

This clonotype was found many times. The rearrangement links TRBV29-1 to TRBJ1-1; D is unresolved. The germline V and J ends were trimmed by 6 bases and 0 bases, with 14 bases remaining between them. The germline V gene encodes CDR1 SQVTM and CDR2 ANQGSEA. This CDR3 has 14 amino acids. The DNA of the CDR3 is TGCAGCGTGAAGGGATCGGGGATGAACACTGAAGCTTTCTTT. This encodes CSVKGSGMNTEAFF.

V usage is TRBV7-3 and J usage is TRBJ2-7; perhaps D is TRBD1 or TRBD2 (6 bases each). V shed 6 bases and J shed 2 bases, with 14 bases lying between them. From germline, CDR1 is SGHTA and CDR2 FQGTGA. CDR3 length equals 14 residues. The CDR3 sequence: CASSSRGAPYEQYF. The CDR3 DNA follows: TGTGCCAGCAGTTCGAGGGGGGCCCCCTACGAGCAGTACTTC.

This clonotype has more than one count but fewer than ten. The chain is built from TRBV6-2 or TRBV6-3 and TRBJ2-5; TRBD2 matches at 8 bases. Trimming removed 7 bases from V and 5 bases from J; junction bases left unmatched: 18. CDR3 length: 17 amino acids. The V gene's germline CDR1 is MNHEY and CDR2 SVGEGT. This CDR3 reads CASNLQQAGELFETQYF. CDR3 nucleotide sequence: TGTGCCAGCAATCTACAACAAGCGGGGGAGTTGTTTGAGACCCAGTACTTC.

Of note for this clonotype: One base away lies a much larger clone, so this may be a sequencing read error. The rearrangement links TRBV12-3 or TRBV12-4 to TRBJ1-1, with 9 bases that match TRBD1. CDR3 length: 13 residues. Trimming at V came to 4 bases and at J to 8 bases, leaving 5 bases not matched to a gene. The CDR3 reads CASSSPGQGEAFF. The DNA for the CDR3 is TGTGCCAGCAGTTCACCGGGACAGGGAGAAGCTTTCTTT.